These 13 T cell receptor beta chains came from one sample sequenced in a study of preoperative IRX-2 immunotherapy in early breast cancer. Profiled with immunoSEQ multiplex PCR; TCRdb holds only in-frame clones, not every one. The sample shows about 67,000 clones, approximately 93% of them seen only once. Treatment meaning: preoperative locoregional IRX-2 cytokine immunotherapy. The specimen was collected from a patient treated with IRX-2 immunotherapy. The receptors derive from a human donor with breast cancer.

This sequence joins TRBV7-2 and TRBJ2-2; the D is unclear. The CDR3 totals 12 residues. Between the trimmed V and J ends, which lost 4 bases and 4 bases, there was a span of 4 bases. Germline CDR1 and CDR2: SGHTA and FQGNSA. CDR3 DNA: TGTGCCAGCAGCTACCGCACCGGGGAGCTGTTTTTT. This sequence encodes CASSYRTGELFF.

This clone was seen only once. The chain couples TRBV4-3 to TRBJ2-3, with 7 bases identical to TRBD2. CDR1 and CDR2 (germline): LGHNA, YSLEER. Unmatched junction bases numbered 5, after V lost 0 bases and J lost 2 bases. The CDR3 totals 16 residues. CDR3 nucleotides: TGCGCCAGCAGCCAAGATGCAGCGGGGTTCACAGATACGCAGTATTTT. Translating it yields CASSQDAAGFTDTQYF.

V is TRBV7-9 and J is TRBJ1-2; D gene unclear. The CDR3 consists of 15 residues. The germline CDR1 and CDR2 sequences are SEHNR and FQNEAQ (reference sequence). The V and J ends lost 0 bases and 4 bases respectively, with 12 bases between them. The CDR3 loop is CASSLAMGVTYGYTF. CDR3 DNA: TGTGCCAGCAGCTTAGCGATGGGAGTAACCTATGGCTACACCTTC.

The rearrangement joins TRBV15 to TRBJ1-2; 8 nucleotides match TRBD1. Germline V lookup: CDR1 LNHNV, CDR2 YYDKDF (reference sequence). The CDR3 has 16 residues. Trimming removed 3 bases from V and 4 bases from J; junction bases left unmatched: 10. The CDR3 sequence: CATSSLLRDRRYGYTF. CDR3 DNA sequence: TGTGCCACCAGCAGTCTCCTCCGGGACAGGCGCTATGGCTACACCTTC.

This rearrangement joins TRBV28 to TRBJ1-5; D remains ambiguous. This CDR3 is 10 amino acids long. Germline V gene lookup returns CDR1 MDHEN and CDR2 SYDVKM. The V end lost 7 bases, the J end lost 10 bases, and 8 bases lay between the germline ends. The CDR3 here is CASNLRPQHF. The CDR3 DNA reads TGTGCCAGCAACCTTCGCCCCCAGCATTTT.

The chain links TRBV11-3 to TRBJ2-2; D ambiguous. The CDR3 runs to 12 residues. V was cut by 5 bases and J by 4 bases, with 5 bases left in between. The germline gives CDR1 SGHNT, CDR2 YENEEA. The DNA of the CDR3 is TGTGCCAGCAGCCCGTTCACCGGGGAGCTGTTTTTT. It yields the protein CASSPFTGELFF.

This clone was recorded only once. This chain connects TRBV7-2 to TRBJ1-6, with 7 nucleotides matching TRBD1. V lost 4 bases, J lost 9 bases, and 3 bases stayed unmatched. CDR1 is SGHTA and CDR2 is FQGNSA in the germline V gene. CDR3 length: 13 amino acids. CDR3 sequence: CASSSRQGSPLHF. Written as DNA, the CDR3 is TGTGCCAGCAGCTCCCGACAGGGTTCACCCCTCCACTTT.

V is TRBV28 and J is TRBJ2-7; 11 bases are a match to TRBD2. The V and J ends lost 6 bases and 7 bases, in that order; junction bases with no gene match: 11. Looked up from germline, CDR1 is MDHEN and CDR2 is SYDVKM. The CDR3 length is 15 residues. The CDR3 here is CASSVAGGRIGEQYF. The DNA of the CDR3 is TGTGCCAGCAGCGTAGCGGGGGGGAGAATAGGGGAGCAGTACTTC.

The rearrangement links TRBV2 to TRBJ2-7, with D perhaps matching TRBD1 (5 bases). Looked up from germline, CDR1 is SNHLY and CDR2 is FYNNEI. There are 14 residues in the CDR3. Trimming removed 10 bases from V and 3 bases from J, with 19 bases in between. The CDR3 DNA follows: TGTGCCACCCAGGGCGACGGTGGAATCTACGAGCAGTACTTC. This gives the protein CATQGDGGIYEQYF.

This clone was observed once. This sequence joins TRBV5-1 and TRBJ2-1, with 7 bases lining up with TRBD1. Germline CDR1 and CDR2: SGHRS and YFSETQ. The CDR3 contains 15 residues. V dropped 0 bases and J dropped 4; count of bases not matched to a gene: 4. DNA for the CDR3: TGCGCCAGCAGCTTGGATGACAGGGTATACAATGAGCAGTTCTTC. It codes for CASSLDDRVYNEQFF.

This chain uses TRBV6-6 with TRBJ2-1; no clear D gene. The germline V and J ends were trimmed by 3 bases and 9 bases, with 12 bases remaining between them. The length of the CDR3 is 13 residues. Germline CDR1 reads MNHNY; CDR2 reads SVGAGI (reference sequence). DNA of the CDR3: TGTGCCAGCAGTTATTTCGAGACGGCTGAGCAGTTCTTC. Its protein is CASSYFETAEQFF.

A single count supports this clone. The CDR3 nucleotides read TGTGCCAGCAGCGTGTCTCCAGAAACCAAGATTACAGATACGCAGTATTTT. It codes for CASSVSPETKITDTQYF. V and J are TRBV9 and TRBJ2-3; D not resolved. Trimming left V 2 bases short and J 3 bases short, with 19 bases between. Germline V gene data show CDR1 as SGDLS and CDR2 as YYNGEE. The CDR3 is made up of 17 amino acids.

The rearrangement links TRBV19 to TRBJ2-1; 15 bases match TRBD2. Germline lookup yields CDR1 LNHDA and CDR2 SQIVND (reference sequence). The length of the CDR3 is 18 residues. Trimming cost V 4 bases and J 4 bases; bases outside gene matches: 8. The CDR3 spells CASSTPGLAGGKYNEQFF. The CDR3 region has the DNA TGTGCCAGTAGTACCCCTGGACTAGCGGGAGGGAAATACAATGAGCAGTTCTTC.